These 23 T cell receptor beta chains were all obtained from the same sample, sequenced in a study of blood T cell repertoires in COVID-19. The assay was immunoSEQ multiplex PCR, and TCRdb's table has in-frame clones only and misses some. The repertoire holds 20,000 or so clones, approximately 88% seen once, with approximately 3.2% in the top ten. The sequencing sample was made of peripheral blood. These receptors came from a human donor in a cohort sampled during active COVID-19.

The rearrangement joins TRBV21-1 to TRBJ2-3; the table assigns TRBD2, which was not confirmed against the DNA. TRBV21-1 is a pseudogene segment. This CDR3 is 18 amino acids long. The CDR3 protein is CASSKVLAGGPSTDTQYF. The CDR3 bases are TGTGCCAGCAGCAAAGTTCTAGCGGGAGGGCCTAGCACAGATACGCAGTATTTT.

Here the CDR3 reads CASSRGQVVGSRTDTQYF. The CDR3 DNA follows: TGTGCCAGCAGCCGGGGACAGGTGGTTGGGTCCCGCACAGATACGCAGTATTTT. This chain uses TRBV5-4 with TRBJ2-3; 8 bases line up with TRBD1. Germline loops: CDR1 SGHNT, CDR2 YYREEE (reference sequence). The CDR3 totals 18 residues. V lost 4 bases and J lost 1; bases outside the gene matches: 14. Looking up the rest from reference TRBV5-4 and TRBJ2-3 gives the full variable domain: ETGVTQSPTHLIKTRGQQVTLRCSSQSGHNTVSWYQQALGQGPQFIFQYYREEENGRGNFPPRFSGLQFPNYSSELNVNALELDDSALYLCASSRGQVVGSRTDTQYFGPGTRLTVL.

The gene calls are TRBV10-2 and TRBJ2-7; no firm D call. CDR1 is WSHSY and CDR2 is SAAADI in the germline V gene. The CDR3 sequence is 11 residues long. Between the trimmed V and J ends, which lost 3 bases and 7 bases, there was a span of 7 bases. The CDR3 nucleotides are TGCGCCAGCAGTGATTGGGCGGAGCAGTACTTC. The encoded protein is CASSDWAEQYF.

The gene calls are TRBV19 and TRBJ1-1, with a tentative D call TRBD1 (6 bases). Trimming pared 4 bases from V and 1 base from J, leaving 10 bases between. From germline, CDR1 is LNHDA and CDR2 SQIVND (reference sequence). The CDR3 length is 14 residues. The DNA of the CDR3 is TGTGCCAGTAGTACCAGACAGGCGAACACTGAAGCTTTCTTT. Encoded protein: CASSTRQANTEAFF. Supplemented by reference TRBV19 and TRBJ1-1, the full variable domain reads DGGITQSPKYLFRKEGQNVTLSCEQNLNHDAMYWYRQDPGQGLRLIYYSQIVNDFQKGDIAEGYSVSREKKESFPLTVTSAQKNPTAFYLCASSTRQANTEAFFGQGTRLTVV.

The rearrangement uses TRBV28 and TRBJ2-5, with 10 bases lining up with TRBD2. Germline loops: CDR1 MDHEN, CDR2 SYDVKM. Trimming took 7 bases from V and 3 from J; bases not matched to a gene: 11. The CDR3 is 16 amino acids. DNA for the CDR3: TGTGCCAGCAAGAGAGGACTAGCGGTGACGGAAGAGACCCAGTACTTC. Translation gives CASKRGLAVTEETQYF.

V and J are TRBV5-4 and TRBJ2-2; D uncertain. This CDR3 spans 15 amino acids. V was pared by 0 bases and J by 0 bases, with 6 bases between. The germline V gene has CDR1 SGHNT and CDR2 YYREEE (reference sequence). The CDR3 reads CASSLDLANTGELFF. The CDR3 nucleotides are TGTGCCAGCAGCTTGGACCTAGCGAACACCGGGGAGCTGTTTTTT.

The V call is TRBV21-1, the J call TRBJ2-7; the table's D call, TRBD1, was not checked against the DNA. TRBV21-1 is given as a pseudogene. The CDR3 loop spans 15 amino acids. In DNA form, the CDR3 reads TGTGCCAGCAGCCAAAGGGGGCAGGGTAAAGACGAGCAGTACTTC. Encoded protein: CASSQRGQGKDEQYF.

The gene calls are TRBV28 and TRBJ2-7, with 11 nucleotides matching TRBD2. Germline V CDR1 and CDR2: MDHEN, SYDVKM. V was pared by 5 bases and J by 2 bases, with 8 bases of the junction left unmatched. The CDR3 totals 16 residues. The CDR3 is CASSEGGTSGTYEQYF. The CDR3 DNA follows: TGTGCCAGCAGTGAGGGAGGGACTAGCGGTACCTACGAGCAGTACTTC.

The DNA of the CDR3 is TGTGCCAGCAGTGAAGCGCTAACCTTCTCTGGGGCCAACGTCCTGACTTTC. Translation gives CASSEALTFSGANVLTF. J is TRBJ2-6 and V is TRBV6-1; D unclear. With 0 bases removed from V and 0 bases from J, the gap between germline ends came to 9 bases. From germline, CDR1 is MNHNS and CDR2 SASEGT. This CDR3 has 17 amino acids.

The CDR3 reads CASSSIESSYEQYF. CDR3 coding DNA: TGCGCCAGCAGCTCCATAGAGTCCTCCTACGAGCAGTACTTC. This chain connects TRBV5-1 to TRBJ2-7; D ambiguous. The CDR3 is made up of 14 amino acids. V was shortened by 3 bases and J by 0 bases, with 10 bases between the two germline ends. Germline CDR1 is SGHRS and CDR2 is YFSETQ.

The chain carries TRBV7-3 and TRBJ2-7; D perhaps matches TRBD2 (6 bases). Germline CDR1 reads SGHTA; CDR2 reads FQGTGA. Between the trimmed V and J ends, which lost 5 bases and 5 bases, there was a span of 13 bases. CDR3 length equals 13 residues. The CDR3 sequence is CASSPGLNNEQYF. The CDR3 region has the DNA TGTGCCAGCAGCCCGGGACTCAACAACGAGCAGTACTTC.

V and J are TRBV7-9 and TRBJ2-3; unclear D gene. The CDR3 loop spans 15 amino acids. V shed 2 bases and J shed 0 bases, with 9 bases lying between them. Germline V CDR1 and CDR2: SEHNR, FQNEAQ (reference sequence). Here the CDR3 DNA reads TGTGCCAGCAGCTTAATGCTAGGTAGCACAGATACGCAGTATTTT. Its translation is CASSLMLGSTDTQYF.

CDR3 nucleotides: TGTGCCAGTAGTATAGGGAGGGGAAAAACTGAAGCTTTCTTT. It specifies CASSIGRGKTEAFF. The chain recombines TRBV19 with TRBJ1-1; tentative D call: TRBD1 (5 bases). The CDR3 has 14 residues. Germline V gene lookup returns CDR1 LNHDA and CDR2 SQIVND (reference sequence). V was shortened by 1 base and J by 5 bases, with 11 bases between the two germline ends.

The V gene is TRBV5-8, the J gene TRBJ2-3; no definite D call. There are 16 residues in the CDR3. The germline CDR1 and CDR2 sequences are SGHTS and YDEGEE. V lost 4 bases and J 1 base, leaving 16 bases between the germline ends. CDR3 sequence reads: CASSARVAGGTDTQYF. The CDR3 DNA sequence: TGTGCCAGCAGCGCCCGGGTAGCCGGCGGCACAGATACGCAGTATTTT.

This clone was observed a handful of times. This chain links TRBV6-5 with TRBJ1-2; 10 nucleotides align to TRBD1. V dropped 6 bases and J dropped 8; count of bases not matched to a gene: 9. This CDR3 is built from 14 residues. Germline V CDR1 and CDR2: MNHEY, SVGAGI. The CDR3 region is CASRGTGAREGYTF. The CDR3 coding sequence is TGTGCCAGCAGAGGGACAGGGGCGCGGGAGGGCTACACCTTC.

The V gene is TRBV12-5, the J gene TRBJ2-3; D is unresolved. This CDR3 region has 14 residues. Germline-derived CDR1 and CDR2 are LGHNT and FRNRAP. Trimming took off 6 bases at V and 0 bases at J, with 10 bases between the two ends. DNA of the CDR3: TGTGCTAGTGGGCTAGGAGTAAGCACAGATACGCAGTATTTT. Amino acid sequence: CASGLGVSTDTQYF.

This chain connects TRBV28 to TRBJ2-3, with TRBD1 identical over 7 bases. This CDR3 comprises 16 residues. The J segment lost 0 bases and the V segment lost 5 bases, leaving 8 bases of the junction unmatched. Germline CDR1 reads MDHEN; CDR2 reads SYDVKM. In DNA form, the CDR3 reads TGTGCCAGCAGTCCTCTCAGGGGGACGAGCACAGATACGCAGTATTTT. Residues: CASSPLRGTSTDTQYF. Complete variable domain (other parts from reference TRBV28 and TRBJ2-3): DVKVTQSSRYLVKRTGEKVFLECVQDMDHENMFWYRQDPGLGLRLIYFSYDVKMKEKGDIPEGYSVSREKKERFSLILESASTNQTSMYLCASSPLRGTSTDTQYFGPGTRLTVL.

The chain couples TRBV4-1 to TRBJ2-7; D remains ambiguous. Trimming left V 0 bases short and J 2 bases short, with 5 bases between. Per germline, CDR1 MGHRA and CDR2 YSYEKL. The CDR3 has 13 residues. Here the CDR3 reads CASSQDTAYEQYF. The CDR3 coding sequence is TGCGCCAGCAGCCAAGACACTGCCTACGAGCAGTACTTC.

This clone has just one count. The gene calls are TRBV9 and TRBJ1-4, with 9 nucleotides matching TRBD1. This CDR3 spans 15 amino acids. Losses at the gene ends were 3 bases for V and 8 bases for J; bases not matched to a gene: 8. Germline-derived CDR1 and CDR2 are SGDLS and YYNGEE. Written as DNA, the CDR3 is TGTGCCAGCAGCGCAGACACAGGGGGCCGAGAAAAACTGTTTTTT. It yields the protein CASSADTGGREKLFF.

This rearrangement joins TRBV5-1 to TRBJ2-7; D might be TRBD1 (6 bases). The V end was cut by 0 bases, the J end by 6 bases, with 13 bases between. The CDR3 spans 14 residues. CDR1 is SGHRS and CDR2 is YFSETQ in the germline V gene. CDR3 nucleotide sequence: TGCGCCAGCAGCTTGGGGCAGGGGTTCGGCGAGCAGTACTTC. Residues: CASSLGQGFGEQYF. The variable domain in full, with the rest retrieved from reference TRBV5-1 and TRBJ2-7, is KAGVTQTPRYLIKTRGQQVTLSCSPISGHRSVSWYQQTPGQGLQFLFEYFSETQRNKGNFPGRFSGRQFSNSRSEMNVSTLELGDSALYLCASSLGQGFGEQYFGPGTRLTVT.

The genes are TRBV5-4 and TRBJ1-1; perhaps TRBD1 as D (5 bases). Trimming left V 4 bases short and J 10 bases short, with 17 bases between. CDR3 size: 13 residues. Germline CDR1 reads SGHNT; CDR2 reads YYREEE (reference sequence). This chain's CDR3 is CASSPTLGVRAFF. Written as DNA, the CDR3 is TGTGCCAGCAGCCCTACCTTAGGGGTTCGAGCTTTCTTT.

This chain uses TRBV7-9 with TRBJ2-5; tentatively, D is TRBD2 (5 bases). CDR3 length equals 13 residues. With 6 bases removed from V and 5 bases from J, the gap between germline ends came to 13 bases. Germline-derived CDR1 and CDR2 are SEHNR and FQNEAQ (reference sequence). CDR3 bases: TGTGCCAGCAGTTCGTGGGCGGGCGAGACCCAGTACTTC. This gives the protein CASSSWAGETQYF.

V gene TRBV6-5 combines with J gene TRBJ1-1; D perhaps matches TRBD1 (6 bases). The length of the CDR3 is 13 residues. Deletions cut 5 bases from V and 7 bases from J, with 14 bases between. Germline assignment: CDR1 MNHEY and CDR2 SVGAGI. CDR3 nucleotides: TGTGCCAGCAGTATTACAGGGTCCAGTGAAGCTTTCTTT. Its translation is CASSITGSSEAFF.